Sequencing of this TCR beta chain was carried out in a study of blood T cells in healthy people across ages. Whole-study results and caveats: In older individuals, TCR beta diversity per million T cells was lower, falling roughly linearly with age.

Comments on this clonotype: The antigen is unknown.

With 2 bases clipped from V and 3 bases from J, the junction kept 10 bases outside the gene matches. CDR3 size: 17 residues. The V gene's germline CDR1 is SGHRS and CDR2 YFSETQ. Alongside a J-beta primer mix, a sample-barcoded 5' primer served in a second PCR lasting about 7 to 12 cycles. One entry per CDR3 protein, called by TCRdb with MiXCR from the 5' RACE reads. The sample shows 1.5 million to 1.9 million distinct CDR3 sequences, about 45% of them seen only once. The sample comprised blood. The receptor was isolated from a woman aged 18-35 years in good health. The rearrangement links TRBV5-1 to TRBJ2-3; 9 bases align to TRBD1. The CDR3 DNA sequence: TGCGCCAGCAGCTTATCCGGGACAGGGCGGGGGACAGATACGCAGTATTTT. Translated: CASSLSGTGRGTDTQYF. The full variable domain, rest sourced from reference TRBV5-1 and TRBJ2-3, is KAGVTQTPRYLIKTRGQQVTLSCSPISGHRSVSWYQQTPGQGLQFLFEYFSETQRNKGNFPGRFSGRQFSNSRSEMNVSTLELGDSALYLCASSLSGTGRGTDTQYFGPGTRLTVL.